The 4 T cell receptor beta chains in this list originate from one sample, sequenced in a study of spatial heterogeneity in lung cancer. Time point given: sample taken at primary tumor resection. Their cognate antigens are unknown. TCRdb analysed the 5' RACE reads with MiXCR anew, one entry per CDR3 protein. Found here are about 15,000 distinct CDR3 sequences, 5% to 8% of them singletons; the top ten hold roughly 6.6%. Study-wide findings and caveats: Counts that tracked tumor mutation counts were those of expanded intratumoral alpha and beta TCRs.

Sample: lung tumor tissue, taken at surgery. The receptor source for this set is a male donor with early-stage non-small cell lung cancer.

This clonotype was seen repeatedly, ten times or more. In a library made to pick up alpha chains, this beta chain is a stray read with a size that means little. This rearrangement joins TRBV11-2 to TRBJ2-5; no reliable D call. CDR1 is SGHAT and CDR2 is FQNNGV in the germline V gene. The V gene lost 2 bases and the J gene lost 0 bases, with 4 bases spanning the gap. This CDR3 is 13 amino acids long. This CDR3 is CASSLSYQETQYF. The DNA for the CDR3 is TGTGCCAGCAGCTTATCCTACCAAGAGACCCAGTACTTC.

Many counts were recorded for this clonotype. For a library built for alpha chains, this beta chain is a stray read; little rests on its size. V gene TRBV27 combines with J gene TRBJ1-6; tentatively, D is TRBD1 (5 bases). This CDR3 region has 15 residues. Germline-derived CDR1 and CDR2 are MNHEY and SMNVEV (reference sequence). Trimming left V 10 bases short and J 0 bases short, with 13 bases between. Here the CDR3 DNA reads TGTGCCACCAAACTCCAGGGCTCCTATAATTCACCCCTCCACTTT. Amino acids: CATKLQGSYNSPLHF.

This clonotype was seen many times. The library was designed around alpha chains, so this beta chain is a stray read whose abundance carries little weight. The rearrangement links TRBV29-1 to TRBJ2-5, with TRBD2 matching over 10 bases. Germline V lookup: CDR1 SQVTM, CDR2 ANQGSEA. Trimming took 5 bases from V and 2 from J; bases not matched to a gene: 8. This CDR3 contains 15 residues. The CDR3 region is CSVSWGLATQETQYF. In nucleotides, the CDR3 is TGCAGCGTTTCGTGGGGACTAGCGACGCAAGAGACCCAGTACTTC.

This clonotype has a count of ten or more. As an off-target read in a library built for alpha chains, this beta chain has a frequency of little significance. V is TRBV12-3 or TRBV12-4 and J is TRBJ2-7; 10 bases are shared with TRBD1. The junction had 10 bases not matched to a gene; V was cut back by 4 bases and J by 4 bases. The CDR3 extends over 16 amino acids. The CDR3 nucleotides read TGTGCCAGCAGTTCAAGGTCCGGGACAGGGGATTACGAGCAGTACTTC. Its protein is CASSSRSGTGDYEQYF.